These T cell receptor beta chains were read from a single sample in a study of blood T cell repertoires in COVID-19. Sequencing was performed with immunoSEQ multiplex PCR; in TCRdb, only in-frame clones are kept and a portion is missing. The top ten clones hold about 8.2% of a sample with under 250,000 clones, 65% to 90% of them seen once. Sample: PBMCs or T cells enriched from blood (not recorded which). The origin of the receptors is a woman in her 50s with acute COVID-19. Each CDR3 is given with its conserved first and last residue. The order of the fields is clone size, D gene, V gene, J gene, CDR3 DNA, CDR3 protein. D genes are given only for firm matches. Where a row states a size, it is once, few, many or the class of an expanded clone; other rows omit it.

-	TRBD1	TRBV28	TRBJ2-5	TGTGCCAGCAAGGGGACAGGGAGGATGCTACAGACCCAGTACTTC	CASKGTGRMLQTQYF
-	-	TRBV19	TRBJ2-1	TGTGCCAGTAGTAGCGGGGTCTCCTACAATGAGCAGTTCTTC	CASSSGVSYNEQFF
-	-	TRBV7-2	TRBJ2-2	TGTGCCAGCAGCACCCGAGGAGGGTCGAACACCGGGGAGCTGTTTTTT	CASSTRGGSNTGELFF
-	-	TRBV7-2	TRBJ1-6	TGTGCCAGCAGCTACAGGACGGAGTTTTCACCCCTCCACTTT	CASSYRTEFSPLHF
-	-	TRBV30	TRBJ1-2	TGTGCCTGGAGTCGAGGGAACTATGGCTACACCTTC	CAWSRGNYGYTF
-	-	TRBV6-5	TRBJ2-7	TGTGCCAGCAGGGGTGACAGTTCCTACGAGCAGTACTTC	CASRGDSSYEQYF
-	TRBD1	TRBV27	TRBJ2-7	TGTGCCAGCAGTTTATCTCGGAGCTACAGGGGCAGTTACGAGCAGTACTTC	CASSLSRSYRGSYEQYF
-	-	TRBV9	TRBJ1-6	TGTGCCAGCAGCGTAGCCCTTCAGGGAACTGATTCACCCCTCCACTTT	CASSVALQGTDSPLHF
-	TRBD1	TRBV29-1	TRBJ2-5	TGCAGCGTTGAGGCACAGGGGCCGACCCAGTACTTC	CSVEAQGPTQYF
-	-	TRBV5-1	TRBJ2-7	TGCGCCAGCAGCTTTGACAGGCAGCAGGACTACGAGCAGTACTTC	CASSFDRQQDYEQYF
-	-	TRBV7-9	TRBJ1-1	TGTGCCAGCAGCTTAGGGCTCCAGGGTATTATTGAAGCTTTCTTT	CASSLGLQGIIEAFF
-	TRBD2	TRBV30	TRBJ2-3	TGTGCCTGGGAGCGGGGAAGCACAGATACGCAGTATTTT	CAWERGSTDTQYF
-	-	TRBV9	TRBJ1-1	TGTGCCAGCAGCATGACAGAGAACACTGAAGCTTTCTTT	CASSMTENTEAFF
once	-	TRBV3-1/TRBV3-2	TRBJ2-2	TGTGCCAGCAGGGGAGGGGGGACCGGGGAGCTGTTTTTT	CASRGGGTGELFF
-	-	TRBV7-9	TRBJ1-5	TGTGCCAGCAGCTTAGGCGAGAATCAGCCCCAGCATTTT	CASSLGENQPQHF
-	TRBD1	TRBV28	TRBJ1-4	TGTGCCAGCAGTTCACCTCCGGGACAGGGGACCATTAATGAAAAACTGTTTTTT	CASSSPPGQGTINEKLFF
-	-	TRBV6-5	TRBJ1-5	TGTGCCAGCAGCCCCGGACAGATTAGCAATCAGCCCCAGCATTTT	CASSPGQISNQPQHF
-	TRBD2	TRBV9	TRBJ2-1	TGTGCCAGCAGCACACTAGCGGGGTTCTACAATGAGCAGTTCTTC	CASSTLAGFYNEQFF
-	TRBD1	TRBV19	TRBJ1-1	TGTGCCAGTAGGGGACAGGGGAGGAACACTGAAGCTTTCTTT	CASRGQGRNTEAFF
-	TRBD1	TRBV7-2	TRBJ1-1	TGTGCCAGCAGCTTAGCGAACAGGGGCACTGAAGCTTTCTTT	CASSLANRGTEAFF
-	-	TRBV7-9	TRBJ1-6	TGTGCCAGCAGCTCCAATGCGGAATCCTATAATTCACCCCTCCACTTT	CASSSNAESYNSPLHF
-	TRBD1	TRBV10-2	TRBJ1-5	TGCGCCAGCAGTGAATACAGGGGTAGCAATCAGCCCCAGCATTTT	CASSEYRGSNQPQHF
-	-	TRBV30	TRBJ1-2	TGTGCCTGGACCGACACTAACTATGGCTACACCTTC	CAWTDTNYGYTF
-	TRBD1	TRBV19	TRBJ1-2	TGTGCCAGTGGGACAGGACTTATTGGCTACACCTTC	CASGTGLIGYTF
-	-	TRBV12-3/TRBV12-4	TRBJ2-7	TGTGCCAGCAGTTTTACAGGGTACGAGCAGTACTTC	CASSFTGYEQYF
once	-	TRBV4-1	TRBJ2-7	TGCGCCAGCAGCCAAAACCCCCCGGCAGGGTTCTCCTACGAGCAGTACTTC	CASSQNPPAGFSYEQYF
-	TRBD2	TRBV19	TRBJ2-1	TGTGCCAGTAGTTCGCCCGGAGGAGCGGGGGGCCCCTACAATGAGCAGTTCTTC	CASSSPGGAGGPYNEQFF
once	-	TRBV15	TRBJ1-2	TGTGCCACCGGGCCCCCGGGGTACTATGGCTACACCTTC	CATGPPGYYGYTF